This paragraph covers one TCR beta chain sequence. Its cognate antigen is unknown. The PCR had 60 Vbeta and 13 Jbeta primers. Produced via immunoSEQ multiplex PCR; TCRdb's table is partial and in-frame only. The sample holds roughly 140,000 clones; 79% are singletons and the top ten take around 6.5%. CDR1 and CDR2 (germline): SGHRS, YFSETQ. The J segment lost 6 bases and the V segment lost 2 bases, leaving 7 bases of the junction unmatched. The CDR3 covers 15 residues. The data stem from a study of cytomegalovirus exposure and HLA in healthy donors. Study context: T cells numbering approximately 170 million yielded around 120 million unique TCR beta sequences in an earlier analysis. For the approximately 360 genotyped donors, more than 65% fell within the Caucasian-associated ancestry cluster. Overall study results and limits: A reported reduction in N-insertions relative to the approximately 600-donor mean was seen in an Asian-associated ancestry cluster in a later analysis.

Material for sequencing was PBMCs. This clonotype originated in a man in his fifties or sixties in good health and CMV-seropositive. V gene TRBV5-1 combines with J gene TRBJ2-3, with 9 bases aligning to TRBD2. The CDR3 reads CASSFGIAGADTQYF. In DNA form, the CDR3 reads TGCGCCAGCAGCTTTGGGATAGCGGGAGCGGATACGCAGTATTTT.